These 5 T cell receptor beta chains originate from one sample sequenced in a study of OX40 agonist ivuxolimab in advanced cancers. The table came from immunoSEQ multiplex PCR; TCRdb's copy has only in-frame clones and leaves some out. The sample contains roughly 51,000 clones, roughly 84% of which appear only once. The sequenced sample was CD4+ or CD8+ T cells sorted from blood, obtained in a trial of the OX40 agonist ivuxolimab. The receptor set was obtained from an adult with an advanced solid tumor such as melanoma, head and neck, liver or kidney cancer.

Here the CDR3 reads CASSVGTSNEQFF. CDR3 nucleotide sequence: TGTGCCAGCAGCGTAGGGACTAGCAATGAGCAGTTCTTC. V and J are TRBV9 and TRBJ2-1; 7 bases match TRBD2. Germline V gives CDR1 SGDLS, CDR2 YYNGEE. This CDR3 has 13 residues. J was trimmed by 6 bases and V by 0 bases; bases with no gene match: 0.

This chain uses TRBV30 with TRBJ1-1; no firm D call. This CDR3 contains 12 residues. Germline CDR1 and CDR2: GTSNPN and SVGIG (reference sequence). V lost 2 bases and J lost 10, with 14 bases in between. CDR3 sequence: CAWSPTTVGAFF. The CDR3, as DNA: TGTGCCTGGAGTCCTACGACCGTGGGAGCTTTCTTT.

The CDR3 reads CASRVRYGYTF. The CDR3 DNA follows: TGTGCCAGCAGGGTGCGTTATGGCTACACCTTC. This chain joins TRBV6-1 and TRBJ1-2, with D unclear. V shed 6 bases and J shed 5 bases, with 7 bases lying between them. In germline, CDR1 is MNHNS, CDR2 SASEGT. The CDR3 is 11 residues long.

This clone was observed a handful of times. The rearrangement joins TRBV6-1 to TRBJ2-2; 11 bases map to TRBD2. V shed 8 bases and J 4 bases; nucleotides not matched to a gene: 6. CDR3 length equals 15 residues. The germline V gene has CDR1 MNHNS and CDR2 SASEGT. The CDR3 DNA reads TGTGCCAGCTCTTTAACTAGCGGGAGCACCGGGGAGCTGTTTTTT. Its translation: CASSLTSGSTGELFF.

The chain couples TRBV19 to TRBJ1-3; no clear D. CDR1 LNHDA and CDR2 SQIVND come from the germline V gene (reference sequence). CDR3 length equals 15 residues. Trimming took off 1 base at V and 4 bases at J, with 11 bases between the two ends. CDR3 coding DNA: TGTGCCAGTAGTATAGCCGCCCGGAGGGGAAACACCATATATTTT. It codes for CASSIAARRGNTIYF.